The subject of this entry is one TCR beta chain. Its antigen is as yet unknown. The source of the sample is a study of T cell responses to AZD1222 COVID-19 vaccine. Here immunoSEQ multiplex PCR was the method, and the copy in TCRdb shows in-frame clones only, minus some. The sample carries around 110,000 clones, about 88% recorded once. Study-wide results and limits: CD4 TCRs linked to vaccination spanned spike, dominating at 160-218 and 743-854. Clonal diversity may have been underestimated in mostly white British donors.

V dropped 4 bases and J dropped 10 bases, with 20 bases sitting between them. Germline lookup yields CDR1 SGHAT and CDR2 FQNNGV. CDR3 size: 16 residues. The specimen comprised peripheral blood, sampled on day 0 of AZD1222 vaccination. The receptor's source is an adult in good health. The rearrangement joins TRBV11-2 to TRBJ1-6; possibly TRBD1 for D (5 bases). DNA of the CDR3: TGTGCCAGCAGCTCCCTAAGGGCAGGGAGAGAATCACCCCTCCACTTT. Residues: CASSSLRAGRESPLHF.